This T cell receptor (beta chain) was identified during a study of T cells after yellow fever vaccination. TCRdb processed the 5' RACE reads anew with MiXCR; each CDR3 protein has one entry. The repertoire includes over 250,000 distinct CDR3 sequences, roughly 4.8% of them detected once, and roughly 3.3% sits in the top ten. Germline-derived CDR1 and CDR2 are KGHSH and LQKENI. The CDR3 is 15 amino acids. V was pared by 4 bases and J by 2 bases, with 9 bases between. The genes are TRBV18 and TRBJ2-6, with D perhaps matching TRBD2 (5 bases). The clonotype originates from a man younger than 35 who received the YFV17D yellow fever vaccine. The source was CD4+ T cells sorted from PBMCs, collected on the day of the yellow fever booster vaccination. The CDR3 coding sequence is TGTGCCAGCTCACAGAGGGAAACTGGGGCCAACGTCCTGACTTTC. Residues: CASSQRETGANVLTF.